These T cell receptor beta chains were read from a single sample in a study of T cells in localized non-small cell lung cancer. Measured with immunoSEQ multiplex PCR; TCRdb has only the in-frame clones, and not every one. The sample lists around 50,000 clones, more than 80% seen once, with 5.2% in the top ten. This sample comprised peripheral blood, obtained before any cancer treatment. The receptors come from a woman aged 40 to 75 with stage I lung adenocarcinoma. The CDR3 runs from the conserved cysteine through the conserved F or W. The D gene is left open where the match is weak. Clone size is shown for a subset of rows, as once, few, many or a class of expanded clone.

j_call | d_call | cdr3_length | clone_size | v_call | cdr3_nt | cdr3_aa
TRBJ2-1 | - | 13 | - | TRBV10-3 | TGTGCCATCAGTGCTGGAGGGAACAATGAGCAGTTCTTC | CAISAGGNNEQFF
TRBJ2-2 | TRBD1 | 16 | - | TRBV7-2 | TGTGCCAGCAGCTTGCCCGGGACAGGGAACACCGGGGAGCTGTTTTTT | CASSLPGTGNTGELFF
TRBJ2-3 | - | 16 | - | TRBV5-1 | TGCGCCAGCAGCTTCCGGGGCCCGACTAGCACAGATACGCAGTATTTT | CASSFRGPTSTDTQYF
TRBJ2-2 | - | 14 | - | TRBV4-3 | TGCGCCAGCAGCCACGGCACAGGGTCCGGGGAGCTGTTTTTT | CASSHGTGSGELFF
TRBJ2-5 | TRBD2 | 15 | - | TRBV5-1 | TGCGCCAGCAGCTTGGCTGCGGGGGGGCTAGAGACCCAGTACTTC | CASSLAAGGLETQYF
TRBJ2-2 | TRBD1 | 16 | - | TRBV28 | TGTGCCAGCAGTTTGATAGGACAGGTATCATCCGGGGAGCTGTTTTTT | CASSLIGQVSSGELFF
TRBJ1-1 | - | 14 | - | TRBV29-1 | TGCAGCGTTTTCCCGGGACGCCCGAACACTGAAGCTTTCTTT | CSVFPGRPNTEAFF
TRBJ1-4 | - | 14 | - | TRBV28 | TGTGCCAGCACCTCCGCGGGAACTAATGAAAAACTGTTTTTT | CASTSAGTNEKLFF
TRBJ2-6 | - | 15 | few | TRBV6-5 | TGTGCCAGCAGTTACATAGGTGCTGGGGCCAACGTCCTGACTTTC | CASSYIGAGANVLTF
TRBJ1-4 | - | 12 | - | TRBV29-1 | TGCAGCGTTGAAGGCAGGGGTGAAAAACTTTTTTTT | CSVEGRGEKLFF